A single sample gave rise to the 21 T cell receptor beta chains below, sequenced in a study of blood T cells in healthy people across ages. Alongside a J-beta primer mix, a sample-barcoded 5' primer served in a second PCR lasting about 6 to 12 cycles. TCRdb recomputed calls from the 5' RACE reads with MiXCR, one row per CDR3 protein. The sample includes about 1.8 million distinct CDR3 sequences, around half seen only once; the top ten take approximately 2%. Sequenced: blood. These receptors originate from a middle-aged woman in good health.

This clonotype came up a few times. The chain couples TRBV4-3 to TRBJ2-1; unclear D gene. This CDR3 comprises 16 residues. Germline V gene data show CDR1 as LGHNA and CDR2 as YSLEER. The germline V and J ends were trimmed by 0 bases and 4 bases, with 13 bases remaining between them. The CDR3 here is CASSQDQRARYNEQFF. CDR3 sequence (DNA): TGCGCCAGCAGCCAAGATCAGAGAGCGCGATACAATGAGCAGTTCTTC.

The chain is built from TRBV5-6 and TRBJ1-6; TRBD1 matches 9 bases. CDR1 is SGHDT and CDR2 is YYEEEE in the germline V gene. This CDR3 contains 15 residues. V lost 0 bases to trimming and J lost 9 bases; unmatched junction nucleotides: 4. The CDR3 sequence: CASSLGTGGSSPLHF. The CDR3 nucleotides read TGTGCCAGCAGCTTGGGAACAGGGGGCAGTTCACCCCTCCACTTT.

The chain carries TRBV3-1 and TRBJ2-7; maybe TRBD2 (6 bases). V shed 0 bases and J shed 3 bases, with 12 bases lying between them. The CDR3 has 15 amino acids. CDR1 and CDR2 from the germline V gene are LGHDT and YNNKEL (reference sequence). The CDR3 sequence: CASSQDGGEDYEQYF. The DNA for the CDR3 is TGTGCCAGCAGCCAAGACGGGGGTGAGGACTACGAGCAGTACTTC.

This chain links TRBV20-1 with TRBJ2-7; D gene uncertain. The germline gives CDR1 DFQATT, CDR2 SNEGSKA (reference sequence). This CDR3 region has 11 residues. Trimming cost V 6 bases and J 7 bases, with 13 bases left between them. CDR3 residues: CSALGSNEQYF. For the CDR3, the DNA is TGCAGTGCGCTCGGGTCCAATGAGCAGTACTTC.

This clonotype was observed a handful of times. The genes are TRBV21-1 and TRBJ2-1; the listed D gene, TRBD1, was not tested against the DNA. TRBV21-1 is recorded as a pseudogene. The CDR3 contains 18 residues. As DNA, the CDR3 is TGTGCCAGCATTCTACGGACGTCCACTAGAAAGGGGGAATACGAGCAGTTCTTC. Amino acid sequence: CASILRTSTRKGEYEQFF.

This clonotype came up a few times. The chain is built from TRBV4-1 and TRBJ2-3; 7 bases align to TRBD2. In germline, CDR1 is MGHRA, CDR2 YSYEKL. The junction had 9 bases not matched to a gene; V was cut back by 3 bases and J by 0 bases. The CDR3 length is 17 residues. The CDR3 spells CASSHRGRAESTDTQYF. The CDR3 DNA is TGCGCCAGCAGCCATCGGGGGAGGGCTGAGAGCACAGATACGCAGTATTTT.

This clonotype appeared a few times. The chain carries TRBV5-5 and TRBJ2-7, with 9 positions matching TRBD2. The germline V gene has CDR1 SGHKS and CDR2 YYEKEE (reference sequence). The V gene end was trimmed by 0 bases and the J gene end by 0 bases; junction bases not matched to a gene: 7. The CDR3 sequence is 17 residues long. CDR3: CASSLDAGGLSSYEQYF. In DNA, the CDR3 is TGTGCCAGCAGCTTGGACGCGGGGGGGCTGTCCTCCTACGAGCAGTACTTC.

V usage is TRBV7-9 and J usage is TRBJ2-3; 8 bases fit TRBD1. The CDR3 is 16 amino acids. Germline V gene lookup returns CDR1 SEHNR and CDR2 FQNEAQ (reference sequence). Trimming took 8 bases from V and 5 from J; bases not matched to a gene: 15. The CDR3 here is CASGDETGAVEDTQYF. Written as DNA, the CDR3 is TGTGCCAGCGGAGACGAGACAGGGGCCGTAGAAGATACGCAGTATTTT.

The rearrangement uses TRBV21-1 and TRBJ2-5; the table's D call, TRBD1, has no DNA check behind it. TRBV21-1 is given as a pseudogene. The CDR3 covers 15 residues. The CDR3 protein is CASSKLRTGLNEQYF. Here the CDR3 DNA reads TGTGCCAGCAGCAAACTAAGGACAGGATTAAATGAGCAGTACTTC.

The chain combines TRBV11-2 with TRBJ1-1; D may be TRBD1 (5 bases). V lost 5 bases and J lost 2, with 15 bases in between. The CDR3 totals 15 residues. The V gene's germline CDR1 is SGHAT and CDR2 FQNNGV. The CDR3 DNA is TGTGCCAGCAGCCAGATTGGGGGACCCAACACTGAAGCTTTCTTT. As protein: CASSQIGGPNTEAFF. Based on the CDR3 plus reference TRBV11-2 and TRBJ1-1, the full variable domain is EAGVAQSPRYKIIEKRQSVAFWCNPISGHATLYWYQQILGQGPKLLIQFQNNGVVDDSQLPKDRFSAERLKGVDSTLKIQPAKLEDSAVYLCASSQIGGPNTEAFFGQGTRLTVV.

J is TRBJ2-3 and V is TRBV2; a weak D match, TRBD1 (6 bases). This CDR3 has 15 amino acids. V lost 8 bases to trimming and J lost 0 bases, with 15 bases between them. Germline lookup yields CDR1 SNHLY and CDR2 FYNNEI. CDR3 residues: CASDGTSYSTDTQYF. The DNA of the CDR3 is TGTGCCAGCGATGGGACATCCTATAGCACAGATACGCAGTATTTT.

The CDR3 DNA sequence: TGTGCCAGCAGCCACCTGATAGCCAAAAACATTCAGTACTTC. It codes for CASSHLIAKNIQYF. The rearrangement links TRBV28 to TRBJ2-4; no definite D call. With 6 bases removed from V and 0 bases from J, the gap between germline ends came to 9 bases. Germline CDR1 MDHEN, CDR2 SYDVKM. The CDR3 totals 14 residues. The whole variable domain, remainder taken from reference TRBV28 and TRBJ2-4, is DVKVTQSSRYLVKRTGEKVFLECVQDMDHENMFWYRQDPGLGLRLIYFSYDVKMKEKGDIPEGYSVSREKKERFSLILESASTNQTSMYLCASSHLIAKNIQYFGAGTRLSVL.

This clonotype was seen only a few times. CDR3 sequence (DNA): TGTGCCAGCAGTTACCGGGACAGGAACTACAATGAGCAGTTCTTC. Protein: CASSYRDRNYNEQFF. J is TRBJ2-1 and V is TRBV6-5; 8 positions match TRBD1. The germline CDR1 and CDR2 sequences are MNHEY and SVGAGI. V was clipped by 2 bases and J by 3 bases; unmatched bases: 3. The CDR3 has 15 residues.

The rearrangement joins TRBV7-8 to TRBJ2-3; a weak D match, TRBD2 (6 bases). Trimming took 1 base from V and 0 from J, leaving 17 bases between them. The CDR3 length is 18 residues. Germline V gives CDR1 SGHVS, CDR2 FQNEAQ. The CDR3 DNA follows: TGTGCCAGCAGCTTAGGGGTACAGGAAGGGACTAGCACAGATACGCAGTATTTT. Translated, it gives CASSLGVQEGTSTDTQYF.

In its sample, this clonotype was seen a few times. The rearrangement joins TRBV4-3 to TRBJ2-7; 9 bases map to TRBD2. Germline-derived CDR1 and CDR2 are LGHNA and YSLEER. The ends lost 3 bases at V and 2 bases at J; junction bases unmatched: 11. This CDR3 has 17 residues. The CDR3 DNA follows: TGCGCCAGCAGCCATCATTCTGGACTAGCGAATGCCTACGAGCAGTACTTC. As protein: CASSHHSGLANAYEQYF.

The chain recombines TRBV5-1 with TRBJ1-2; D not resolved. Trimming pared 5 bases from V and 5 bases from J, leaving 16 bases between. This CDR3 has 14 amino acids. The germline gives CDR1 SGHRS, CDR2 YFSETQ. The CDR3 here is CASSGEAYGYGYTF. The CDR3 bases are TGCGCCAGCAGTGGAGAGGCCTATGGGTATGGCTACACCTTC.

The chain recombines TRBV6-6 with TRBJ1-5; TRBD1 agrees at 10 bases. J lost 2 bases, V lost 7 bases, and 5 bases had no gene match. CDR1 and CDR2 (germline): MNHNY, SVGAGI (reference sequence). The CDR3 is 15 residues long. CDR3: CASNFGTGGNQPQHF. The CDR3 DNA follows: TGTGCCAGCAACTTCGGGACAGGGGGCAATCAGCCCCAGCATTTT.

The chain recombines TRBV7-9 with TRBJ2-7; 8 nucleotides align to TRBD2. Germline CDR1 reads SEHNR; CDR2 reads FQNEAQ (reference sequence). V was pared by 5 bases and J by 5 bases, with 14 bases of the junction left unmatched. This CDR3 is built from 16 residues. CDR3 in DNA: TGTGCCAGCAGCCAGCTAGGCGGGGGGCGCATAAACGAGCAGTACTTC. Translation gives CASSQLGGGRINEQYF.

The chain carries TRBV10-1 and TRBJ2-7; 7 bases line up with TRBD1. CDR1 and CDR2 (germline): WNHNN, SYGVQD (reference sequence). V lost 3 bases to trimming and J lost 5 bases; unmatched junction nucleotides: 7. The CDR3 is 14 amino acids. CDR3 amino acids: CASSEATGSDEQYF. CDR3 nucleotides: TGCGCCAGCAGTGAAGCGACAGGGTCTGACGAGCAGTACTTC.

The gene calls are TRBV6-1 and TRBJ2-1; 10 bases are a match to TRBD1. Germline CDR1 and CDR2: MNHNS and SASEGT. The CDR3 contains 16 residues. After removal of 8 bases from V and 5 bases from J, the junction contained 12 bases not matched to a gene. For the CDR3, the DNA is TGTGCCAGCGGGTTTATAACCGGGACAGGGGACAATGAGCAGTTCTTC. It is translated as CASGFITGTGDNEQFF.

The chain carries TRBV5-1 and TRBJ2-7, with TRBD1 identical over 8 bases. V dropped 2 bases and J dropped 2; count of bases not matched to a gene: 6. The CDR3 totals 15 residues. CDR1 SGHRS and CDR2 YFSETQ come from the germline V gene. This chain's CDR3 is CASSFTGGRAYEQYF. The CDR3 DNA is TGCGCCAGCAGCTTCACAGGGGGGAGAGCCTACGAGCAGTACTTC.